The rows below give T cell receptor beta chains drawn from one sample of a study of a mutant IDH1 vaccine in newly diagnosed glioma. The assay was immunoSEQ multiplex PCR, and TCRdb's table has in-frame clones only and misses some. The repertoire holds 30,000 to 40,000 clones, with approximately 92% as singletons. For these TCRs, the target antigens are not known. The sequencing here drew on PBMCs, taken from a glioma patient whose treatment included an IDH1 peptide vaccine. These receptors were taken from a middle-aged woman with glioma. Both conserved end residues are part of each CDR3. The D gene is left open where the match is weak. The listing skips clone size in some rows; elsewhere it reads once, few, many or a size class.

14	TRBV4-2	TRBJ1-4	TRBD1	-	TGTGCCAGCAGCCAGGGACAGCATAATGAAAAACTGTTTTTT	CASSQGQHNEKLFF
14	TRBV6-6	TRBJ2-7	-	once	TGTGCCAGCAGTAACCACCCCGACGAGTACGAGCAGTACTTC	CASSNHPDEYEQYF
12	TRBV18	TRBJ2-3	-	-	TGTGCCAGCTCAACAGGCGGAGATACGCAGTATTTT	CASSTGGDTQYF
14	TRBV7-9	TRBJ2-5	-	-	TGTGCCAGCAGCTCTCGGGACGGACAAGAGACCCAGTACTTC	CASSSRDGQETQYF
17	TRBV4-1	TRBJ2-5	TRBD2	-	TGCGCCAGCAGCCAAGTCGGGAGGGAGGGGTCTCAAGAGACCCAGTACTTC	CASSQVGREGSQETQYF
14	TRBV2	TRBJ2-5	-	-	TGTGCCACCGGGGGCAGGGGCTCCCAAGAGACCCAGTACTTC	CATGGRGSQETQYF
13	TRBV18	TRBJ1-2	TRBD1	-	TGTGCCAGCTCACCCGGACAGGGGCCTGGCTACACCTTC	CASSPGQGPGYTF
11	TRBV14	TRBJ2-7	-	-	TGTGCCAGCAGCAGGGGAGCAGCCCTGTACTTC	CASSRGAALYF
13	TRBV6-1	TRBJ2-3	-	-	TGTGCCAGCGATACCGGGGGGCTGGATACGCAGTATTTT	CASDTGGLDTQYF
15	TRBV7-2	TRBJ1-5	-	-	TGTGCCAGCAGCAAATCCGGGACAACAAATCAGCCCCAGCATTTT	CASSKSGTTNQPQHF
15	TRBV7-8	TRBJ2-5	TRBD1	-	TGTGCCAGCAGCTCGCGAGGACAGGGGAAAGAGACCCAGTACTTC	CASSSRGQGKETQYF
16	TRBV5-8	TRBJ2-3	-	-	TGTGCCAGCAGCTTGCTGACAGATTCTAGCACAGATACGCAGTATTTT	CASSLLTDSSTDTQYF
15	TRBV7-9	TRBJ1-1	TRBD1	-	TGTGCCAGCAGCATCCAACAGGGGAGGAACACTGAAGCTTTCTTT	CASSIQQGRNTEAFF
15	TRBV7-6	TRBJ2-5	-	once	TGTGCCAGCAGCCTCGGACCAGGGGGGTGGGAGACCCAGTACTTC	CASSLGPGGWETQYF
14	TRBV29-1	TRBJ2-1	-	-	TGCAGCGTTGACACACCTGGAACCTACAATGAGCAGTTCTTC	CSVDTPGTYNEQFF
15	TRBV6-5	TRBJ2-2	-	-	TGTGCCAGCACCACCCGGCGCAGACGCACCGGGGAGCTGTTTTTT	CASTTRRRRTGELFF
12	TRBV7-2	TRBJ2-3	-	-	TGTGCCAGCAGCTGGAGGGCAGATACGCAGTATTTT	CASSWRADTQYF
15	TRBV6-1	TRBJ1-2	-	-	TGTGCCAGCAGTGAATTTTGGGCCAGGGGATTTGGCTACACCTTC	CASSEFWARGFGYTF
14	TRBV9	TRBJ1-4	TRBD1	-	TGTGCCAGCAGCCCGGACAGGTATAATGAAAAACTGTTTTTT	CASSPDRYNEKLFF
16	TRBV6-5	TRBJ2-1	TRBD2	-	TGTGCCAGCAGTTATTCGGGACTAGGTCTATACAATGAGCAGTTCTTC	CASSYSGLGLYNEQFF
18	TRBV9	TRBJ2-7	-	-	TGTGCCAGCAGCTCCCCCGCAGGCACACACAGGGAGGCCTACGAGCAGTACTTC	CASSSPAGTHREAYEQYF
17	TRBV4-2	TRBJ2-4	TRBD1	-	TGTGCCAGCAGCCAAGAGACCCCCGGGACAGGGGTACACATTCAGTACTTC	CASSQETPGTGVHIQYF
12	TRBV6-5	TRBJ1-5	TRBD1	-	TGTGCCAGCCGACAGGGGAATCAGCCCCAGCATTTT	CASRQGNQPQHF
16	TRBV5-1	TRBJ1-6	-	-	TGCGCCAGCAGCTTGGCGGGGGTGGCCTATAATTCACCCCTCCACTTT	CASSLAGVAYNSPLHF
13	TRBV5-5	TRBJ2-7	-	-	TGTGCCAGCAGCTTGGTCATGGATGGAGAGCAGTACTTC	CASSLVMDGEQYF
17	TRBV7-2	TRBJ2-2	TRBD2	few	TGTGCCAGCACCGCCCTGCCGGGGGGTCTGGATAACGGGGAGCTGTTTTTT	CASTALPGGLDNGELFF
15	TRBV5-6	TRBJ2-3	-	-	TGTGCCAGCAGCTTGAACGGGGGACGGGCAGATACGCAGTATTTT	CASSLNGGRADTQYF
15	TRBV2	TRBJ1-2	TRBD1	-	TGTGCCAGCAGTGAACTTCCGGGACAGGGATTCGGCTACACCTTC	CASSELPGQGFGYTF
15	TRBV2	TRBJ2-5	TRBD2	-	TGTGCCAGCAGTTATAACGGGGGGATTTCAGAGACCCAGTACTTC	CASSYNGGISETQYF
15	TRBV5-4	TRBJ1-4	TRBD1	-	TGTGCCAGCAGCACCCGACAGGGGGCGGGTGAAAAACTGTTTTTT	CASSTRQGAGEKLFF
15	TRBV6-5	TRBJ1-2	TRBD1	-	TGTGCCAGCAGTTTTGGGACAGGAAGAAACTATGGCTACACCTTC	CASSFGTGRNYGYTF
14	TRBV10-1	TRBJ1-3	-	-	TGCGCCAGCGTTGGGGGGGGCGACGGAAACACCATATATTTT	CASVGGGDGNTIYF
16	TRBV4-3	TRBJ2-2	-	-	TGCGCCAGCAGCCAAGCAAGGCGGTCGAACACCGGGGAGCTGTTTTTT	CASSQARRSNTGELFF
15	TRBV6-5	TRBJ2-7	TRBD1	-	TGTGCCAGCAGTTACTCGATACAGGGGGCTGAAGAGCAGTACTTC	CASSYSIQGAEEQYF
13	TRBV6-1	TRBJ2-3	-	-	TGTGCCAGCAGTGGGTCGGGGGCGAATACGCAGTATTTT	CASSGSGANTQYF
13	TRBV19	TRBJ2-3	-	-	TGTGCCAGTAGTACGGGACTGGCAGATACGCAGTATTTT	CASSTGLADTQYF
14	TRBV6-5	TRBJ2-7	-	-	TGTGCCAGCAGTTACTCGACACCCCACTACGAGCAGTACTTC	CASSYSTPHYEQYF
16	TRBV25-1	TRBJ2-3	TRBD2	-	TGTGCCAGCAGTGGTGCTAGCGGGAGGGGCACAGATACGCAGTATTTT	CASSGASGRGTDTQYF
13	TRBV30	TRBJ1-1	TRBD1	-	TGTGCCTTCGGGACAGGGAAGAACACTGAAGCTTTCTTT	CAFGTGKNTEAFF
14	TRBV2	TRBJ1-4	-	once	TGTGCCAGCAGTGAGACAGCAACTAATGAAAAACTGTTTTTT	CASSETATNEKLFF
16	TRBV7-2	TRBJ2-1	TRBD2	-	TGTGCCAGCAGCTTCCCCCTAGCGGGGGGGTACAATGAGCAGTTCTTC	CASSFPLAGGYNEQFF
15	TRBV11-2	TRBJ1-1	TRBD1	once	TGTGCCAGCAGCCAACCTACAGGGGGGGACACTGAAGCTTTCTTT	CASSQPTGGDTEAFF
17	TRBV11-3	TRBJ2-2	TRBD1	-	TGTGCCAGCAGCCATCTACCCGGGACAGGGAACACCGGGGAGCTGTTTTTT	CASSHLPGTGNTGELFF
15	TRBV15	TRBJ2-7	-	-	TGTGCCACCAGCAGGCGAGGGCGGGGCAACTACGAGCAGTACTTC	CATSRRGRGNYEQYF
16	TRBV6-6	TRBJ2-7	TRBD2	once	TGTGCCAGCAGCGGGGATAGCGGGGGGATCTCCTACGAGCAGTACTTC	CASSGDSGGISYEQYF
14	TRBV6-6	TRBJ2-1	-	few	TGTGCCAGCAGTTACTCGCGGGTGTACAATGAGCAGTTCTTC	CASSYSRVYNEQFF
14	TRBV10-1	TRBJ2-7	-	-	TGCGCCAGCAGTGAGACAGGACCGGGGGACGAGCAGTACTTC	CASSETGPGDEQYF
17	TRBV30	TRBJ2-2	TRBD1	-	TGTGCCTGGAAGAGACAGGGGGCGGTCGTTGCAGCCGGGGAGCTGTTTTTT	CAWKRQGAVVAAGELFF
17	TRBV27	TRBJ1-1	TRBD1	-	TGTGCCAGCGATACTCCACAGGGGGCTGATGGGGAGACTGAAGCTTTCTTT	CASDTPQGADGETEAFF
14	TRBV4-3	TRBJ2-5	-	-	TGCGCCAGCAGCCAAGATCTAGCCACGAAGACCCAGTACTTC	CASSQDLATKTQYF
20	TRBV9	TRBJ1-5	TRBD1	-	TGTGCCAGCAGCGTAGGAAGGGGGGACAGACTTCACATTAGCAATCAGCCCCAGCATTTT	CASSVGRGDRLHISNQPQHF
16	TRBV7-9	TRBJ1-4	TRBD1	few	TGTGCCAGCAGCTCCCGGGACAGGGGTGCTAATGAAAAACTGTTTTTT	CASSSRDRGANEKLFF
13	TRBV29-1	TRBJ2-7	TRBD1	-	TGCAGCGTAAAAACAGGGGGGTCCTACGAGCAGTACTTC	CSVKTGGSYEQYF
15	TRBV7-2	TRBJ2-7	-	-	TGTGCCAGCAGCCGTAGAGGGGGGTTAAACTACGAGCAGTACTTC	CASSRRGGLNYEQYF
16	TRBV6-5	TRBJ1-4	-	-	TGTGCCAGCAGTTCCACCCATGGAGTGTCTAATGAAAAACTGTTTTTT	CASSSTHGVSNEKLFF
13	TRBV5-1	TRBJ2-1	-	-	TGCGCCAGCAGCTCGACCTCCTACAATGAGCAGTTCTTC	CASSSTSYNEQFF
15	TRBV4-3	TRBJ1-1	-	once	TGCGCCAGCAGCCAAGAGGGAAGAGTGAACACTGAAGCTTTCTTT	CASSQEGRVNTEAFF
15	TRBV7-2	TRBJ2-3	-	once	TGTGCCAGCAGCTTCAAGGGGGGCTTCACAGATACGCAGTATTTT	CASSFKGGFTDTQYF
14	TRBV28	TRBJ2-7	-	-	TGTGCCAGCAGTTTGACAGCTGAGCTCTACGAGCAGTACTTC	CASSLTAELYEQYF